The clone carrying this T cell receptor (beta chain) was counted at least ten times. Its antigen is unknown. The data were obtained in a study of T cells in Graves' hyperthyroidism and ophthalmopathy. Study in general: Peripheral blood draws took place at initial diagnosis, ahead of any treatment. Study-wide results and limits: Ophthalmopathy was model-predicted a median about 7.1 months pre-onset. Among clonotypes expanded in thyroid above 0.001, most were also found in blood.

RNA transcripts gave rise to amplified TCR beta CDR3 regions. The primer set for the first-round RT-PCR of the TCR CDR3 was HTBI. TCRdb re-derived calls from the multiplex PCR reads in MiXCR, one entry per CDR3 protein. This table has approximately 350,000 distinct CDR3 sequences, roughly 15% appearing once. Germline CDR1 SGHRS, CDR2 YFSETQ. CDR3 length: 13 amino acids. Trimming removed 4 bases from V and 10 bases from J, with 15 bases in between. Material for sequencing was blood. The V gene is TRBV5-1, the J gene TRBJ2-1; D is perhaps TRBD1 (6 bases). The sequence was obtained from an older woman with Graves' ophthalmopathy. The CDR3 spells CASSPHRAGEQFF. The CDR3 coding sequence is TGCGCCAGCAGCCCGCACAGGGCAGGAGAGCAGTTCTTC.